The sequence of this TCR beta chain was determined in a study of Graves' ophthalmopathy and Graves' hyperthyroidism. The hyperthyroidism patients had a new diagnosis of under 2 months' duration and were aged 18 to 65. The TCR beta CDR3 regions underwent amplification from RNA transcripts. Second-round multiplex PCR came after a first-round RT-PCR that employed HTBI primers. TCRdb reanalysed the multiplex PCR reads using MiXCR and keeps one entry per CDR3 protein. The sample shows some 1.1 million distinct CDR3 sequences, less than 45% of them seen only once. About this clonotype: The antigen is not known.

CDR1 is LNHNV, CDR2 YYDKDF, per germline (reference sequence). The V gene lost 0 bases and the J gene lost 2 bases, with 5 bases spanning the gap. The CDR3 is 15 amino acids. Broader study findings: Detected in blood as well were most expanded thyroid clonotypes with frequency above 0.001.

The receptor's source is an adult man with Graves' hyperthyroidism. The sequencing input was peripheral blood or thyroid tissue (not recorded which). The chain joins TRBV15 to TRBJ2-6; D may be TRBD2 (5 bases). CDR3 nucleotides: TGTGCCACCAGCAGAGACGGGACTGGGGCCAACGTCCTGACTTTC. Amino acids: CATSRDGTGANVLTF.